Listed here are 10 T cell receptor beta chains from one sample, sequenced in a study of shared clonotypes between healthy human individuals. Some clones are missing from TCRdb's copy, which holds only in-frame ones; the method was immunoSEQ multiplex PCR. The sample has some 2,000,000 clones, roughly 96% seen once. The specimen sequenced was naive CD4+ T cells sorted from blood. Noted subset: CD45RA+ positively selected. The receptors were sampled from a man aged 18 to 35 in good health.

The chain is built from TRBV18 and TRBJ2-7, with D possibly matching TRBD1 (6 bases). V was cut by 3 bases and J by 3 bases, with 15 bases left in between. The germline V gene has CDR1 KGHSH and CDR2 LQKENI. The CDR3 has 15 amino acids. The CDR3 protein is CASSPGAGAFYEQYF. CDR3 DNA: TGTGCCAGCTCACCGGGGGCAGGAGCTTTCTACGAGCAGTACTTC.

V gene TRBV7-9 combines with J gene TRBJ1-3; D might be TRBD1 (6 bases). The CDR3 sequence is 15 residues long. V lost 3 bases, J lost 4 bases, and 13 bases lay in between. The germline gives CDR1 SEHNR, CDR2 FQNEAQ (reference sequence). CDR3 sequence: CASSLEGERGNTIYF. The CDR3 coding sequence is TGTGCCAGCAGCTTGGAGGGGGAAAGGGGAAACACCATATATTTT.

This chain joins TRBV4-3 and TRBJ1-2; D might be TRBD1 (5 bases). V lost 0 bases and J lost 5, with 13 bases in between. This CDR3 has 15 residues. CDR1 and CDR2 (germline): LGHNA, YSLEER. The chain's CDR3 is CASSQDGTAPYGYTF. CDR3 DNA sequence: TGCGCCAGCAGCCAAGATGGGACCGCACCATATGGCTACACCTTC.

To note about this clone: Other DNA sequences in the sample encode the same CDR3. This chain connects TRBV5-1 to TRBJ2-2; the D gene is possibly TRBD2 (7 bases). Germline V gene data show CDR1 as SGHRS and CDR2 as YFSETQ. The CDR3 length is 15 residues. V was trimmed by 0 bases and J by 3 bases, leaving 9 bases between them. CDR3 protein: CASSLGGGDTGELFF. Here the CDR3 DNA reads TGCGCCAGCAGCTTGGGCGGGGGCGACACCGGGGAGCTGTTTTTT.

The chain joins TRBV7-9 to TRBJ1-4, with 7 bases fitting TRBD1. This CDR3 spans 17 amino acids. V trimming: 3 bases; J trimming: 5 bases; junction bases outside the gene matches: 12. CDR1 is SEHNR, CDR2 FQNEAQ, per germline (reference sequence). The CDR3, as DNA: TGTGCCAGCAGCTTTCGACTGGACAGGCCGGAGAATGAAAAACTGTTTTTT. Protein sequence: CASSFRLDRPENEKLFF. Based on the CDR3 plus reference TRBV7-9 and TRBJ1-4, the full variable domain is DTGVSQNPRHKITKRGQNVTFRCDPISEHNRLYWYRQTLGQGPEFLTYFQNEAQLEKSRLLSDRFSAERPKGSFSTLEIQRTEQGDSAMYLCASSFRLDRPENEKLFFGSGTQLSVL.

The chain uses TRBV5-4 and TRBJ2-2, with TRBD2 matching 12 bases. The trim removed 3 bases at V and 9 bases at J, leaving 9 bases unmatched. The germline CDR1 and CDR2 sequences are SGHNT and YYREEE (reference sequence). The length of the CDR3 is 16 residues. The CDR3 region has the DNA TGTGCCAGCAGCTCCGGACTAGCGGGATCGTCCCGGGAGCTGTTTTTT. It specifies CASSSGLAGSSRELFF.

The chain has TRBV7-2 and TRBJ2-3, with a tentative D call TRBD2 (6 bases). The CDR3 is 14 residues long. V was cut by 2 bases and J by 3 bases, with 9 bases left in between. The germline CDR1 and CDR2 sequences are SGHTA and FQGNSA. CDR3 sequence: CASSLLGTTDTQYF. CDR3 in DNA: TGTGCCAGCAGCTTATTGGGGACTACAGATACGCAGTATTTT.

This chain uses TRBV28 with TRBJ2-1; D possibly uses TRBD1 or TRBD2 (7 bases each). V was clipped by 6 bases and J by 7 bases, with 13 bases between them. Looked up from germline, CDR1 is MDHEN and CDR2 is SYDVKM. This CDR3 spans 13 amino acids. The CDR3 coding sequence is TGTGCCAGCAGCCCAGGGGGAGGGAATGAGCAGTTCTTC. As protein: CASSPGGGNEQFF.

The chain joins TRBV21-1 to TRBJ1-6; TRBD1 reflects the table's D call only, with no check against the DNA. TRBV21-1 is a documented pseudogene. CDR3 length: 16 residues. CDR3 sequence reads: CASSKARTGGDPPLHF. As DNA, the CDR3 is TGTGCCAGCAGCAAAGCAAGGACAGGGGGCGATCCACCCCTCCACTTT.

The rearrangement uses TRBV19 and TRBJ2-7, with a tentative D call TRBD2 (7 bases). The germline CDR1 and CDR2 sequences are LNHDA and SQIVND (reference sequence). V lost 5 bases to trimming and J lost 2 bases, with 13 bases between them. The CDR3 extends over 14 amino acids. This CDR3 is CASSLRGGAYEQYF. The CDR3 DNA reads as TGTGCCAGTAGTTTAAGAGGGGGGGCCTACGAGCAGTACTTC.